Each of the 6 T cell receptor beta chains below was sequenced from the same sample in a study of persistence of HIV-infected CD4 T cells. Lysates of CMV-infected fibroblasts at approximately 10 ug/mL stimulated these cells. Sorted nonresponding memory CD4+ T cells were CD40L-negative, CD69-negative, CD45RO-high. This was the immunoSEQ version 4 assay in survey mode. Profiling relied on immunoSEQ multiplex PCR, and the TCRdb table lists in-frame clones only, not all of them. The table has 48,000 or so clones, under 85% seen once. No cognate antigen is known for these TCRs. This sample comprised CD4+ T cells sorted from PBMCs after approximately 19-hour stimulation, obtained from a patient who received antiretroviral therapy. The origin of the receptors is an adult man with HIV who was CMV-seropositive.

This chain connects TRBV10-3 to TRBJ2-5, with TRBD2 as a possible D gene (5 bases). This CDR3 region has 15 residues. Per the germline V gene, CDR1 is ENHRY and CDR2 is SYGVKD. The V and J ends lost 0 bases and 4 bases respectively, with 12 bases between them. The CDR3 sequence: CAISESTGWGETQYF. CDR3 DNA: TGTGCCATCAGTGAGTCGACGGGGTGGGGAGAGACCCAGTACTTC.

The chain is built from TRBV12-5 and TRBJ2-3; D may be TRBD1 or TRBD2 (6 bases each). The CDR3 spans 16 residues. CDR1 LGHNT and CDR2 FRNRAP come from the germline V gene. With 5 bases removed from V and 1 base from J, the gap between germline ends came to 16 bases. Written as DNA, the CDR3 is TGTGCTAGTGGTCCTGGGACACCGGGGGGCACAGATACGCAGTATTTT. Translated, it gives CASGPGTPGGTDTQYF. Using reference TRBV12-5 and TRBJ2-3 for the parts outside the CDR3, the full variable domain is DARVTQTPRHKVTEMGQEVTMRCQPILGHNTVFWYRQTMMQGLELLAYFRNRAPLDDSGMPKDRFSAEMPDATLATLKIQPSEPRDSAVYFCASGPGTPGGTDTQYFGPGTRLTVL.

Here the CDR3 reads CATSRVSQPQHF. The CDR3, as DNA: TGTGCCACCAGCAGAGTAAGTCAGCCCCAGCATTTT. This chain links TRBV15 with TRBJ1-5; no reliable D call. Germline V gene lookup returns CDR1 LNHNV and CDR2 YYDKDF (reference sequence). This CDR3 is 12 amino acids long. V dropped 1 base and J dropped 6 bases, with 4 bases sitting between them.

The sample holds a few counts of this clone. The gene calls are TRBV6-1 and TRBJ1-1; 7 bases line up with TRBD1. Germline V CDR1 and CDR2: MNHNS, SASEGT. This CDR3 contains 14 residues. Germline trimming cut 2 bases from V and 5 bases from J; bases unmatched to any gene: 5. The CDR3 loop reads CASSEQGVGTEAFF. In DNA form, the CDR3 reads TGTGCCAGCAGTGAACAGGGGGTGGGGACTGAAGCTTTCTTT.

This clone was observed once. The CDR3 DNA follows: TGCAGCGTGTCGAAAGGGGCAGGGTCAGGCACCGGGGAGCTGTTTTTT. It is translated as CSVSKGAGSGTGELFF. The chain combines TRBV29-1 with TRBJ2-2; tentatively, D is TRBD1 (5 bases). This CDR3 region has 16 residues. The V gene lost 6 bases and the J gene lost 4 bases, with 21 bases spanning the gap. The V gene's germline CDR1 is SQVTM and CDR2 ANQGSEA.

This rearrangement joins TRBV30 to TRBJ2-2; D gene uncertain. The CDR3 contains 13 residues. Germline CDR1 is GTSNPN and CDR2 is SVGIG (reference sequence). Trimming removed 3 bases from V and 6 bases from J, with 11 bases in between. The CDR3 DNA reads TGTGCCTGGAGCCTTAGGAAAGCCGGGGAGCTGTTTTTT. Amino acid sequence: CAWSLRKAGELFF.